This is a list of T cell receptor beta chains from one sample in a study of shared T cell receptors in the human thymus. TCRdb's table, derived via immunoSEQ multiplex PCR, lists solely in-frame clones and lacks some. Seen here are hundreds of thousands of clones, approximately 87% observed once, and the top ten hold about 0.0094%. The same sample was also used in a study of human thymus T cells.

The sequencing input was thymocytes. Every receptor here comes from a boy under two years old with a congenital heart defect. The CDR3 runs from the conserved cysteine through the conserved F or W. A D gene is named only where the DNA matches it firmly. Not every row has a clone size; where given, it reads once, few, many or a size class.

cdr3_aa | cdr3_nt | clone_size | d_call | j_call | v_call
CASSPRDRGGGYTF | TGTGCCAGCAGCCCTCGGGACAGGGGGGGAGGCTACACCTTC | once | TRBD1 | TRBJ1-2 | TRBV14
CASRTHREGGYTF | TGTGCCAGCAGAACTCACAGGGAAGGCGGCTACACCTTC | . | . | TRBJ1-2 | TRBV6-5
CASRNRIGSYNSPLHF | TGTGCCAGCAGAAACAGGATCGGGTCCTATAATTCACCCCTCCACTTT | . | . | TRBJ1-6 | TRBV28
CASSQEVRGINYGYTF | TGCGCCAGCAGCCAAGAAGTAAGAGGGATTAACTATGGCTACACCTTC | . | . | TRBJ1-2 | TRBV4-3
CASSLGEGTSGMYNEQFF | TGTGCCAGCAGCTTAGGAGAGGGGACTAGCGGGATGTACAATGAGCAGTTCTTC | . | TRBD2 | TRBJ2-1 | TRBV11-3
CASSLRTGKGYGYTF | TGTGCCAGCAGCCTACGCACAGGGAAAGGCTATGGCTACACCTTC | few | . | TRBJ1-2 | TRBV6-5
CASSFTSTVLEGALTDEQFF | TGTGCCAGCAGTTTTACCTCCACGGTACTTGAGGGCGCCCTTACAGATGAGCAGTTCTTC | . | . | TRBJ2-1 | TRBV28
CSSRDREELYYGYTF | TGCAGCAGCCGGGACAGGGAGGAACTCTACTATGGCTACACCTTC | . | TRBD1 | TRBJ1-2 | TRBV29-1
CAISESGQVYEQYF | TGTGCCATCAGTGAGTCAGGACAGGTCTACGAGCAGTACTTC | . | TRBD1 | TRBJ2-7 | TRBV10-3
CASSAEVSNTGELFF | TGTGCCAGCTCTGCGGAGGTCTCGAACACCGGGGAGCTGTTTTTT | . | . | TRBJ2-2 | TRBV18
CAWSVHQGATRPQHF | TGTGCCTGGAGTGTACACCAGGGGGCAACGCGGCCCCAGCATTTT | . | TRBD1 | TRBJ1-5 | TRBV30
CASSSTGTGGEQYF | TGTGCCAGCAGCTCAACCGGGACAGGGGGTGAGCAGTACTTC | . | TRBD1 | TRBJ2-7 | TRBV5-4
CASTCWDRGRIQNTEAFF | TGTGCCAGCACTTGTTGGGACAGGGGGCGGATTCAGAACACTGAAGCTTTCTTT | . | TRBD1 | TRBJ1-1 | TRBV28
CASSNRVPYEQYF | TGTGCCAGCAGCAACAGGGTTCCCTACGAGCAGTACTTC | few | . | TRBJ2-7 | TRBV21-1
CASRYSNNSPLHF | TGTGCCAGCAGGTACAGTAATAATTCACCCCTCCACTTT | . | . | TRBJ1-6 | TRBV27
CASRGWTGPNYGYTF | TGTGCCAGCAGGGGATGGACAGGGCCTAACTATGGCTACACCTTC | . | TRBD1 | TRBJ1-2 | TRBV7-9
CATSTGDRDLNTEAFF | TGTGCCACCAGCACCGGGGACAGGGATTTGAACACTGAAGCTTTCTTT | . | TRBD1 | TRBJ1-1 | TRBV15
CATSRGGYRVPYEQYF | TGTGCCACCAGCAGAGGGGGCTACAGGGTGCCCTACGAGCAGTACTTC | . | . | TRBJ2-7 | TRBV15
CASSIRGQGRIAFF | TGTGCCAGTAGTATACGGGGACAGGGGAGGATCGCTTTCTTT | few | TRBD1 | TRBJ1-1 | TRBV19
CASSLGTSGGLNEQFF | TGCGCCAGCAGCTTGGGGACTAGCGGGGGCCTGAATGAGCAGTTCTTC | . | TRBD2 | TRBJ2-1 | TRBV5-1
CASSYEEGRPTYEQYF | TGTGCCAGCAGTTACGAGGAGGGACGCCCAACCTACGAGCAGTACTTC | once | . | TRBJ2-7 | TRBV6-6
CASSSKTGTGGGTDTGELFF | TGTGCCAGCAGTTCCAAAACCGGGACAGGGGGTGGAACGGACACCGGGGAGCTGTTTTTT | . | TRBD1 | TRBJ2-2 | TRBV27
CASSTVGELFF | TGTGCCAGCAGTACGGTCGGGGAGCTGTTTTTT | . | . | TRBJ2-2 | TRBV27
CASSLEDSYVGIYEQYF | TGCGCCAGCAGCTTGGAGGACAGTTATGTCGGAATCTACGAGCAGTACTTC | . | . | TRBJ2-7 | TRBV5-1
CASSSGTGDYSPLRTDTQYF | TGCGCCAGCAGCTCCGGGACAGGGGATTATTCGCCCCTCCGCACAGATACGCAGTATTTT | . | TRBD1 | TRBJ2-3 | TRBV5-1
CAWSVALLSGKVYEQYF | TGTGCCTGGAGTGTAGCCCTCCTTAGCGGGAAAGTGTACGAGCAGTACTTC | . | TRBD2 | TRBJ2-7 | TRBV30
CASSEPQGAQETQYF | TGTGCCAGCAGTGAACCTCAGGGGGCCCAAGAGACCCAGTACTTC | once | TRBD1 | TRBJ2-5 | TRBV25-1
CASSFWSGDRTDTQYF | TGTGCCAGCAGTTTTTGGTCAGGGGATAGGACAGATACGCAGTATTTT | . | . | TRBJ2-3 | TRBV27
CASSGLAAYEQYF | TGTGCCAGCAGCGGACTAGCGGCCTACGAGCAGTACTTC | . | TRBD2 | TRBJ2-7 | TRBV5-6
CASGLLGGRGADTQYF | TGTGCTAGTGGCCTATTGGGAGGGCGGGGCGCAGATACGCAGTATTTT | . | TRBD2 | TRBJ2-3 | TRBV12-5
CASSHPDTSSNQPQHF | TGTGCCAGTAGTCATCCGGACACCTCTAGCAATCAGCCCCAGCATTTT | . | . | TRBJ1-5 | TRBV19
CASSLAHGTGELFF | TGTGCCAGCAGCTTGGCTCACGGCACCGGGGAGCTGTTTTTT | once | . | TRBJ2-2 | TRBV5-4
CASGLVRGRGTYEQYF | TGTGCTAGTGGTTTGGTTAGGGGAAGGGGGACCTACGAGCAGTACTTC | . | . | TRBJ2-7 | TRBV12-5
CASSPRQGGGSGELFF | TGTGCCAGCTCACCGAGACAGGGGGGCGGATCCGGGGAGCTGTTTTTT | . | TRBD1 | TRBJ2-2 | TRBV18
CASSLGEDQPTVYEQYF | TGTGCCAGCAGCTTAGGGGAGGACCAGCCGACCGTCTACGAGCAGTACTTC | once | . | TRBJ2-7 | TRBV7-8
CAWSVLPGNGYTF | TGTGCCTGGAGTGTACTCCCAGGGAATGGCTACACCTTC | . | . | TRBJ1-2 | TRBV30
CASSIDHRTEVYNEQFF | TGTGCCAGTAGTATAGATCACCGGACAGAAGTATACAATGAGCAGTTCTTC | . | . | TRBJ2-1 | TRBV19
CASKFRTSGSYEQYF | TGTGCCAGCAAGTTCCGGACTAGCGGGAGCTACGAGCAGTACTTC | . | TRBD2 | TRBJ2-7 | TRBV27
CASSQGQGARTEAFF | TGCGCCAGCAGCCAAGGACAGGGGGCAAGGACTGAAGCTTTCTTT | . | TRBD1 | TRBJ1-1 | TRBV4-3
CASSPSPRTVPSSPLHF | TGTGCCAGCAGTCCCTCCCCCCGGACAGTCCCGAGTTCACCCCTCCACTTT | . | . | TRBJ1-6 | TRBV27